A selection of T cell receptor beta chains follows, all from one sample in a study of OX40 agonist ivuxolimab in advanced cancers. The table came from immunoSEQ multiplex PCR; TCRdb's copy has only in-frame clones and leaves some out. The repertoire consists of about 91,000 clones, with 87% occurring once and the leading ten covering roughly 0.52%. Sequenced material: CD4+ or CD8+ T cells sorted from blood, taken in a trial of the OX40 agonist ivuxolimab. The receptors derive from an adult with an advanced solid tumor such as melanoma, head and neck, liver or kidney cancer. Each CDR3 is given with its conserved first and last residue.

CDR3aa	v_gene	j_gene
CASSQGSGGATDTQYF	TRBV4-1	TRBJ2-3
CASSTTLRLQGSGNTIYF	TRBV19	TRBJ1-3
CASSWVPLGNEQFF	TRBV6-5	TRBJ2-1
CATRRGLAGGYNEQFF	TRBV5-1	TRBJ2-1
CSVEIWRDTQYF	TRBV29-1	TRBJ2-3
CSVDTDGGKLFF	TRBV29-1	TRBJ1-4
CASGRNEQYF	TRBV6-5	TRBJ2-7
CASSLEVMAGRGNQPQHF	TRBV7-2	TRBJ1-5
CSATGITEAFF	TRBV20-1	TRBJ1-1
CASSYSTASSYEQYF	TRBV6-5	TRBJ2-7